The 15 T cell receptor beta chains reported below all come from one sample, sequenced in a study of response to subunit inactivated influenza vaccine. TCRdb re-derived calls from the RT-PCR reads in MiXCR, one entry per CDR3 protein. Of roughly 620,000 distinct CDR3 sequences in the sample, 11% were seen once. This same sample was also taken into another study, of T cells expressing NK-cell markers. That work contributes: For TCR beta, cDNA was produced by 5'RACE template switching with UMIs.

The material sequenced was PBMCs from blood, taken on the day of vaccination. These receptors all come from a middle-aged man who received an inactivated influenza vaccine.

This clonotype appeared a few times. The chain recombines TRBV19 with TRBJ1-4; no clear D gene. The CDR3 length is 13 residues. Germline assignment: CDR1 LNHDA and CDR2 SQIVND (reference sequence). Trimming removed 8 bases from V and 6 bases from J, with 13 bases in between. This CDR3 is CASSGRDHEKLFF. The CDR3 nucleotides read TGTGCCAGTTCCGGGAGAGACCATGAAAAACTGTTTTTT.

This chain joins TRBV5-1 and TRBJ2-5, with TRBD1 matching 9 bases. The CDR3 is 16 amino acids. Germline V gives CDR1 SGHRS, CDR2 YFSETQ. Germline trimming cut 3 bases from V and 1 base from J; bases unmatched to any gene: 7. CDR3 in DNA: TGCGCCAGCAGCTCCTTCGGGACAGGGATCCAAGAGACCCAGTACTTC. It encodes CASSSFGTGIQETQYF.

This clonotype showed up many times. This chain links TRBV12-3 or TRBV12-4 with TRBJ2-7, with 9 positions matching TRBD2. The CDR3 runs 15 residues. Trimming removed 6 bases from V and 0 bases from J; junction bases left unmatched: 6. The CDR3 here is CASRWSGGPSYEQYF. The DNA of the CDR3 is TGTGCCAGCAGGTGGAGCGGGGGGCCCTCCTACGAGCAGTACTTC.

The chain links TRBV5-6 to TRBJ2-5; the D call may be TRBD1 or TRBD2 (5 bases each). V was shortened by 2 bases and J by 5 bases, with 7 bases between the two germline ends. Germline CDR1 SGHDT, CDR2 YYEEEE. The CDR3 sequence is 12 residues long. CDR3 in DNA: TGTGCCAGCAGCTTCGGGACGGAGACCCAGTACTTC. It specifies CASSFGTETQYF.

This clonotype was picked up a small number of times. This rearrangement joins TRBV27 to TRBJ2-6; D is undetermined. The V gene lost 6 bases and the J gene lost 0 bases, with 6 bases spanning the gap. Germline V CDR1 and CDR2: MNHEY, SMNVEV (reference sequence). CDR3 length: 14 amino acids. The CDR3 loop reads CASRESSGANVLTF. CDR3 coding DNA: TGTGCCAGCAGAGAGAGCTCTGGGGCCAACGTCCTGACTTTC.

V and J are TRBV3-1 and TRBJ2-5, with D unclear. Germline V gives CDR1 LGHDT, CDR2 YNNKEL (reference sequence). The V and J ends lost 2 bases and 1 base respectively, with 11 bases between them. The CDR3 contains 15 residues. CDR3 sequence: CASSQSQRTQETQYF. Here the CDR3 DNA reads TGTGCCAGCAGCCAATCACAGAGAACCCAAGAGACCCAGTACTTC.

The rearrangement uses TRBV29-1 and TRBJ2-7, with TRBD1 matching over 11 bases. The CDR3 totals 14 residues. V lost 6 bases and J lost 4; bases outside the gene matches: 8. Germline CDR1 reads SQVTM; CDR2 reads ANQGSEA. CDR3 DNA: TGCAGCGTCGGGACAGGGGGTATGATATACGAGCAGTACTTC. Residues: CSVGTGGMIYEQYF.

The J gene is TRBJ2-5, the V gene TRBV7-8; 9 bases are shared with TRBD2. The CDR3 totals 14 residues. Unmatched junction bases numbered 9, after V lost 8 bases and J lost 5 bases. Germline V gene sequence: CDR1 SGHVS, CDR2 FQNEAQ. Written as DNA, the CDR3 is TGTGCCAGCCATAACATAGCGGGAGCGGAGACCCAGTACTTC. Protein sequence: CASHNIAGAETQYF.

The table lists this clonotype with a few counts. The chain couples TRBV3-1 to TRBJ2-3, with D tentatively TRBD1 (6 bases). The V and J ends lost 1 base and 1 base respectively, with 12 bases between them. Germline V gives CDR1 LGHDT, CDR2 YNNKEL (reference sequence). The CDR3 sequence is 16 residues long. CDR3 sequence (DNA): TGTGCCAGCAGCCAAGTCAAGACAGGCGGCACAGATACGCAGTATTTT. Translating gives CASSQVKTGGTDTQYF.

The rearrangement uses TRBV6-1 and TRBJ2-3; 8 bases align to TRBD1. CDR1 is MNHNS, CDR2 SASEGT, per germline. The ends lost 6 bases at V and 2 bases at J; junction bases unmatched: 4. The CDR3 consists of 14 residues. The CDR3 DNA follows: TGTGCCAGCAGCCGGGGACAGGCCACAGATACGCAGTATTTT. Protein sequence: CASSRGQATDTQYF.

The rearrangement links TRBV24-1 to TRBJ2-5, with unresolved D. Germline V gene lookup returns CDR1 KGHDR and CDR2 SFDVKD. This CDR3 has 15 amino acids. V lost 0 bases to trimming and J lost 5 bases, with 12 bases between them. CDR3 DNA sequence: TGTGCCACCAGTGATTTGCATAGGGATCGGGAGACCCAGTACTTC. Protein product: CATSDLHRDRETQYF.

A single count supports this clonotype. This chain links TRBV3-1 with TRBJ2-7; TRBD1 agrees at 7 bases. Germline V gene data show CDR1 as LGHDT and CDR2 as YNNKEL (reference sequence). V shed 1 base, J shed 6 bases, and the junction held 0 bases outside the gene matches. The CDR3 totals 12 residues. The CDR3 DNA reads as TGTGCCAGCAGCCAAGCAGGGGGCGAGCAGTACTTC. Protein product: CASSQAGGEQYF.

The chain carries TRBV7-2 and TRBJ2-7; D is uncertain. Germline CDR1 SGHTA, CDR2 FQGNSA. Trimming took 2 bases from V and 3 from J, leaving 11 bases between them. This CDR3 is 14 amino acids long. CDR3 in DNA: TGTGCCAGCAGCTTATCGTCCAGGTACTACGAGCAGTACTTC. This codes for CASSLSSRYYEQYF.

The V and J genes are TRBV10-3 and TRBJ2-1, with D possibly being TRBD1 (5 bases). The CDR3 is 16 residues long. The V gene's germline CDR1 is ENHRY and CDR2 SYGVKD. V lost 4 bases and J 2 bases, leaving 15 bases between the germline ends. CDR3 amino acids: CAISVQAGPTYNEQFF. In DNA, the CDR3 is TGTGCCATCAGTGTTCAGGCAGGGCCGACCTACAATGAGCAGTTCTTC.

The gene calls are TRBV30 and TRBJ2-1; 7 bases fit TRBD1. With 1 base clipped from V and 1 base from J, the junction kept 1 base outside the gene matches. The CDR3 is 14 residues long. Per the germline V gene, CDR1 is GTSNPN and CDR2 is SVGIG (reference sequence). This chain's CDR3 is CAWSGRGSYNEQFF. In DNA form, the CDR3 reads TGTGCCTGGAGTGGCAGGGGGTCCTACAATGAGCAGTTCTTC.